This T cell receptor (beta chain) comes out of a study of blood T cell repertoires in COVID-19. Study-level background: Sample material is recorded as cDNA or gDNA derived from T cells, B-cell-depleted T cells, or PBMCs.

Sequenced by immunoSEQ multiplex PCR; TCRdb stores in-frame clones only, minus some. The data show about 350,000 clones, roughly 87% seen once. CDR3 length: 18 amino acids. Germline V CDR1 and CDR2: SGHVS, FNYEAQ. The V and J ends lost 3 bases and 7 bases, in that order; junction bases with no gene match: 16. The source of this sequence is a woman younger than 45 who had recovered from COVID-19. The V call is TRBV7-6, the J call TRBJ2-2; 8 nucleotides match TRBD1. Sequenced material: PBMCs or T cells enriched from blood (not recorded which). Here the CDR3 DNA reads TGTGCCAGCAGCTTCGGACAGGGATCGGCTCTTTCAGGCGGGGAGCTGTTTTTT. This codes for CASSFGQGSALSGGELFF.